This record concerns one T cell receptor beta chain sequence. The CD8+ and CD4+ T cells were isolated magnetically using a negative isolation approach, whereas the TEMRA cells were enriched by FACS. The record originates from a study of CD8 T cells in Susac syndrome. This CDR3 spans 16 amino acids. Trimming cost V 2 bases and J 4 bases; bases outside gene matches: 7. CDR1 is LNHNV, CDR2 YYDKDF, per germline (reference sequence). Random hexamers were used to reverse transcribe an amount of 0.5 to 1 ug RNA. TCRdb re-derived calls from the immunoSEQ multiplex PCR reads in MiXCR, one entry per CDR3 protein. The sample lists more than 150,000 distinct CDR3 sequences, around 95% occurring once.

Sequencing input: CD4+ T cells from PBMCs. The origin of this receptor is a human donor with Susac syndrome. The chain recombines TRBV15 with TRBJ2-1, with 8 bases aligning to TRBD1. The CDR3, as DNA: TGTGCCACCAGCAGAAGGCGGACAGGGAAATACAATGAGCAGTTCTTC. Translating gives CATSRRRTGKYNEQFF.